Listed below are T cell receptor beta chains from one sample, sequenced in a study of blood T cell repertoires in COVID-19. Sequenced by immunoSEQ multiplex PCR; TCRdb stores in-frame clones only, minus some. The table shows 50,000 to 65,000 clones, with 81% occurring only once. The sequencing sample was made of peripheral blood. These receptors came from an older woman with acute or convalescent COVID-19. Both conserved end residues are part of each CDR3. D genes are given only for firm matches. A row's size may be missing; if present it is once, few, many or a size class.

>12|-|TRBV4-2|TRBJ1-4|few
CASSQAGEKLFF
TGTGCCAGCAGCCAGGCTGGCGAAAAACTGTTTTTT
>16|TRBD1|TRBV7-9|TRBJ2-7|-
CASSSTTGTVSYEQYF
TGTGCCAGCAGCTCTACTACCGGGACAGTCTCCTACGAGCAGTACTTC
>13|-|TRBV7-2|TRBJ2-1|-
CASSPYGYNEQFF
TGTGCCAGCAGCCCCTACGGGTACAATGAGCAGTTCTTC
>17|TRBD2|TRBV9|TRBJ2-5|-
CASSVRGGQVSGETQYF
TGTGCCAGCAGCGTTCGGGGGGGCCAAGTATCAGGAGAGACCCAGTACTTC
>14|TRBD1|TRBV19|TRBJ1-2|few
CASSITGGVYGYTF
TGTGCCAGTAGTATAACAGGGGGCGTCTATGGCTACACCTTC
>15|TRBD1|TRBV2|TRBJ2-1|-
CASRAGTGVNNEQFF
TGTGCCAGCAGGGCCGGGACAGGGGTTAACAATGAGCAGTTCTTC
>13|TRBD2|TRBV27|TRBJ2-2|-
CASRWGGAGELFF
TGTGCCAGCAGATGGGGGGGAGCCGGGGAGCTGTTTTTT
>16|-|TRBV5-4|TRBJ2-3|-
CASSWKGGSRSDTQYF
TGTGCCAGCAGCTGGAAGGGGGGGAGTCGCTCAGATACGCAGTATTTT
>14|TRBD1|TRBV13|TRBJ1-2|few
CASSLRDREYGYTF
TGTGCCAGCAGCTTGCGGGACAGGGAATATGGCTACACCTTC
>11|-|TRBV6-5|TRBJ1-2|once
CASTSGFGYTF
TGTGCCAGCACCTCAGGGTTTGGCTACACCTTC
>16|-|TRBV19|TRBJ1-2|-
CASSTGAEPGFTGYTF
TGTGCCAGTAGTACAGGGGCGGAACCCGGATTTACTGGCTACACCTTC
>14|-|TRBV28|TRBJ1-3|-
CASSPSGAGNTIYF
TGTGCCAGCAGTCCCTCCGGGGCTGGAAACACCATATATTTT
>18|TRBD2|TRBV10-2|TRBJ2-1|-
CASSPGLAGASVRNEQFF
TGCGCCAGCAGTCCGGGACTAGCGGGAGCTTCGGTACGGAATGAGCAGTTCTTC
>13|-|TRBV10-3|TRBJ1-1|once
CAIAPRENTEAFF
TGTGCCATCGCCCCAAGAGAGAACACTGAAGCTTTCTTT
>14|TRBD1|TRBV19|TRBJ1-4|-
CASSEGQGPKKLFF
TGTGCCAGTAGTGAGGGACAGGGCCCGAAAAAACTGTTTTTT
>12|-|TRBV12-3/TRBV12-4|TRBJ2-1|-
CASSYRELEQFF
TGTGCCAGCAGCTACAGGGAGTTAGAGCAGTTCTTC
>18|TRBD1|TRBV4-2|TRBJ2-6|-
CASSPLATGTSGANVLTF
TGTGCCAGCAGCCCCTTAGCGACAGGGACCTCTGGGGCCAACGTCCTGACTTTC
>13|TRBD1|TRBV9|TRBJ1-2|-
CASSPTGGRGYTF
TGTGCCAGCAGTCCTACAGGGGGCCGTGGCTACACCTTC
>13|-|TRBV6-5|TRBJ1-2|-
CASSTHRNYGYTF
TGTGCCAGCAGCACACACCGTAACTATGGCTACACCTTC
>15|-|TRBV28|TRBJ1-2|-
CAILTSGTLNYGYTF
TGTGCCATACTCACTTCCGGGACTCTTAACTATGGCTACACCTTC
>16|TRBD1|TRBV7-2|TRBJ1-1|-
CASSLGQIGTGSGAFF
TGTGCCAGCAGCTTAGGACAAATCGGGACAGGGAGTGGAGCTTTCTTT
>14|TRBD1|TRBV28|TRBJ2-7|-
CASRTQGASHEQYF
TGTGCCAGCAGGACACAGGGGGCATCCCACGAGCAGTACTTC
>16|-|TRBV11-2|TRBJ2-3|-
CASSLDGGSSTDTQYF
TGTGCCAGCAGCTTAGATGGCGGCTCTAGCACAGATACGCAGTATTTT
>14|TRBD1|TRBV6-5|TRBJ1-1|-
CASSYSRRGEEAFF
TGTGCCAGCAGTTACTCTCGCAGGGGGGAGGAAGCTTTCTTT
>15|TRBD2|TRBV5-1|TRBJ2-5|-
CASSPTSGGQETQYF
TGCGCCAGCAGCCCGACTAGCGGGGGGCAAGAGACCCAGTACTTC
>15|-|TRBV7-2|TRBJ2-1|-
CASGIAASSYNEQFF
TGTGCCAGCGGTATAGCGGCGAGCTCCTACAATGAGCAGTTCTTC
>14|-|TRBV6-5|TRBJ2-1|-
CASRSLAGDNEQFF
TGTGCCAGCAGGAGCCTGGCCGGGGACAATGAGCAGTTCTTC
>13|-|TRBV24-1|TRBJ2-3|-
CATSEPVTDTQYF
TGTGCCACCAGTGAGCCGGTCACAGATACGCAGTATTTT
>12|-|TRBV4-2|TRBJ1-6|once
CASSQVRSPLHF
TGTGCCAGCAGCCAAGTTAGATCCCCCCTCCACTTT
>15|TRBD2|TRBV27|TRBJ2-7|-
CASSPRGGSRNEQYF
TGTGCCAGCAGTCCGCGGGGGGGCAGCAGGAACGAGCAGTACTTC
>15|TRBD1|TRBV19|TRBJ2-7|-
CASSIGTGGGYEQYF
TGTGCCAGTAGTATCGGGACAGGGGGGGGCTACGAGCAGTACTTC
>17|TRBD2|TRBV28|TRBJ2-7|-
CASRGTSGLGKNYEQYF
TGTGCCAGCAGAGGGACTAGCGGGTTGGGCAAGAACTACGAGCAGTACTTC